This TCR beta chain was captured in a study of blood T cells in healthy people across ages. Study at large: About one barcoded TCR beta cDNA was captured per two T cells.

It was with a sample-barcoded 5' primer and a J-beta primer mix that a second PCR of roughly 7 to 12 cycles was run. From the 5' RACE reads, TCRdb called clonotypes with MiXCR, one entry per CDR3 protein. The data show about 1.5 million distinct CDR3 sequences, roughly two fifths seen once. Extracted total RNA amounted to at least 6 micrograms for each sample. Germline V gives CDR1 SGHRS, CDR2 YFSETQ. The CDR3 totals 17 residues. Trimming removed 5 bases from V and 3 bases from J, with 21 bases in between. The V gene is TRBV5-1, the J gene TRBJ1-5; D perhaps matches TRBD1 (5 bases). Specimen: blood. The source is a woman under 30 in good health. CDR3 bases: TGCGCCAGCAGACCGGGACCCATGGATGGAAACAATCAGCCCCAGCATTTT. Protein sequence: CASRPGPMDGNNQPQHF. Variable domain in full (rest from reference TRBV5-1 and TRBJ1-5): KAGVTQTPRYLIKTRGQQVTLSCSPISGHRSVSWYQQTPGQGLQFLFEYFSETQRNKGNFPGRFSGRQFSNSRSEMNVSTLELGDSALYLCASRPGPMDGNNQPQHFGDGTRLSIL.